Listed below are T cell receptor beta chains from one sample, sequenced in a study of cytomegalovirus exposure and HLA in healthy donors. Libraries were prepared by immunoSEQ multiplex PCR; TCRdb keeps only in-frame clonotypes and omits some of them. Seen here are tens of thousands of clones, 55% to 75% observed once, and the top ten hold over 10%. The specimen sequenced was PBMCs. These receptors all come from a woman aged 40 to 50 in good health and CMV-seropositive. Each CDR3 is given with its conserved first and last residue. For some rows the clone size is stated as once, few or many, or as a class when expanded; others skip it.

few | TRBV7-9 | CASSGYRGLTEAFF
. | TRBV5-1 | CASRPGTGNTETQYF
. | TRBV5-1 | CASSLVLNYNEQFF
. | TRBV27 | CASSSPWGKNTGELFF
. | TRBV15 | CATSRPVKNSPLHF
. | TRBV6-1 | CASSETGIYGYTF
. | TRBV7-7 | CASSATSGTGIYEQYF
. | TRBV7-2 | CASSGLVGETQYF
few | TRBV19 | CASSILSRVGYGYTF
. | TRBV9 | CASSVGSTARAGYTF
. | TRBV7-9 | CASSRGGKLFF
once | TRBV7-3 | CASSLRPQGISEAFF
once | TRBV12-5 | CASGLVRGGLYEQYF
. | TRBV27 | CASSFGVANYGYTF
few | TRBV10-3 | CAIRDSYPPLYGYTF
few | TRBV7-9 | CASSPRTGDSQETQYF
few | TRBV9 | CASSVVSSSWEQYF
. | TRBV2 | CASRLVAGGPNTGELFF
. | TRBV11-2 | CASSQTGVRHTGELFF
. | TRBV30 | CAWRDTAYEQYF
. | TRBV29-1 | CSVADSGNTIYF
. | TRBV7-9 | CASNLVRVGTEAFF
. | TRBV2 | CASRASGGFQETQYF
. | TRBV7-9 | CASSPRLGADTQYF
. | TRBV11-2 | CASSRPGGYEQYF
once | TRBV5-6 | CASSLSRGFYNSPLHF
. | TRBV7-2 | CASSPTSGGSYEQYF
few | TRBV9 | CASSRRTGEYTGELFF
. | TRBV4-1 | CASSRLLSQRSSNEKLFF
. | TRBV6-1 | CASSEGQGGYYEQYF
. | TRBV10-1 | CASREGQGNEQYF
once | TRBV27 | CASLGLAGDLTDTQYF
once | TRBV6-1 | CAGASQAFYEQYF
. | TRBV11-2 | CASSLSGVGNEQFF
. | TRBV29-1 | CSVEILSRDGYTF
few | TRBV5-6 | CASSLPGVGYTF
. | TRBV5-4 | CASSPGGGYGYTF
once | TRBV11-2 | CASSLDSAWASTQYF
. | TRBV6-1 | CASKEIWSSYEQYF
. | TRBV11-3 | CASSLSRGNTIYF
. | TRBV29-1 | CSGAGTTPGNTIYF
few | TRBV2 | CASSKTGAGEPLHF
. | TRBV5-1 | CASSRGQGRSEQYF
. | TRBV28 | CASSLNDRYYGYTF
. | TRBV9 | CASSVADRGKSEKLFF
. | TRBV2 | CASSVAESSGANVLTF